The clone carrying this T cell receptor (beta chain) was found many times. No antigen is known for it. The sample is drawn from a study of blood T cells in healthy people across ages. Study-wide findings and caveats: Both higher diversity and more naive CD4+ cells marked long-lived donors when set against aged donors.

Sample-barcoded 5' priming and a J-beta primer mix drove a second PCR of about 7 to 12 cycles. One entry per CDR3 protein, called by TCRdb with MiXCR from the 5' RACE reads. Of 600,000 or so distinct CDR3 sequences in the sample, roughly 43% were seen once. The sequenced material came from blood. The sequence came from a man older than 75 in good health.

This chain's CDR3 is CASSSTSGYNEQFF. In nucleotides, the CDR3 is TGTGCCAGCAGCTCTACTAGCGGCTACAATGAGCAGTTCTTC. This rearrangement joins TRBV6-6 to TRBJ2-1, with 8 bases aligning to TRBD2. The CDR3 contains 14 residues. Germline V gene lookup returns CDR1 MNHNY and CDR2 SVGAGI (reference sequence). V gave up 6 bases and J gave up 3 bases; unmatched junction bases: 4.